Listed below are T cell receptor beta chains from one sample, sequenced in a study of OX40 agonist ivuxolimab in advanced cancers. TCRdb's table, derived via immunoSEQ multiplex PCR, lists solely in-frame clones and lacks some. The sample consists of over 75,000 clones, about 87% of them appearing once. Sequencing used CD4+ or CD8+ T cells sorted from blood, obtained in a trial of the OX40 agonist ivuxolimab. The receptors originated from an adult with an advanced solid tumor such as melanoma, head and neck, liver or kidney cancer. Each CDR3 is given with its conserved first and last residue. A D gene is named only where the DNA matches it firmly. For some rows the clone size is stated as once, few or many, or as a class when expanded; others skip it.

cdr3_aa cdr3_nt clone_size j_call d_call v_call
CASGGLAGGPGTGELFF TGCGCCAGCGGCGGCCTAGCGGGAGGGCCGGGCACCGGGGAGCTGTTTTTT NA TRBJ2-2 TRBD2 TRBV5-1
CASSQDGRGQGYTF TGCGCCAGCAGCCAAGATGGAAGGGGGCAAGGCTACACCTTC NA TRBJ1-2 TRBD1 TRBV4-3
CASSWRTSGSTDTQYF TGCGCCAGCAGCTGGAGGACTAGCGGGAGCACAGATACGCAGTATTTT NA TRBJ2-3 TRBD2 TRBV5-1
CASSFAENYGYTF TGTGCCAGCAGCTTCGCAGAGAACTATGGCTACACCTTC NA TRBJ1-2 NA TRBV5-4
CASSPGQGEAFF TGTGCCAGCAGCCCCGGTCAGGGTGAAGCCTTCTTT NA TRBJ1-1 NA TRBV7-9
CATPPGTGAPFSGNTIYF TGTGCCACTCCCCCCGGGACAGGGGCACCTTTCTCTGGAAACACCATATATTTT once TRBJ1-3 NA TRBV21-1
CASSSLGGGNTIYF TGTGCCAGCAGCTCCCTCGGGGGTGGAAACACCATATATTTT NA TRBJ1-3 NA TRBV7-8
CASSVKASGELFF TGTGCCAGCAGCGTAAAAGCATCCGGGGAGCTGTTTTTT NA TRBJ2-2 NA TRBV9
CASALRFQGFVNTEAFF TGTGCCAGCGCCCTTCGGTTCCAGGGGTTCGTGAACACTGAAGCTTTCTTT NA TRBJ1-1 NA TRBV27
CASSLSAGAEETQYF TGTGCCAGCAGCTTAAGTGCAGGGGCGGAAGAGACCCAGTACTTC NA TRBJ2-5 NA TRBV7-2
CAWSLGGEQYF TGTGCCTGGTCCCTCGGGGGTGAGCAGTACTTC NA TRBJ2-7 NA TRBV30
CASSTGLANNEQFF TGCGCCAGCAGCACGGGACTAGCGAACAATGAGCAGTTCTTC few TRBJ2-1 TRBD2 TRBV5-1
CASSLFGRLEYGSYNEQFF TGTGCCAGCAGCTTATTCGGCCGTTTAGAGTACGGCTCCTACAATGAGCAGTTCTTC once TRBJ2-1 NA TRBV13
CASSPPPGYTF TGTGCCAGCAGCCCGCCGCCGGGCTACACCTTC NA TRBJ1-2 NA TRBV7-2
CASSLAHGNEKLFF TGTGCCAGCAGCTTAGCCCATGGTAATGAAAAACTGTTTTTT NA TRBJ1-4 NA TRBV11-3
CVRSLKPHRGQETQYF TGTGTCAGAAGCTTAAAGCCCCACAGGGGCCAAGAGACCCAGTACTTC NA TRBJ2-5 NA TRBV7-5
CAWSVSQETQYF TGTGCCTGGAGTGTCTCCCAAGAGACCCAGTACTTC NA TRBJ2-5 NA TRBV30
CASSEIGLGYTF TGTGCCAGCAGTGAAATAGGGTTAGGCTACACCTTC NA TRBJ1-2 NA TRBV2
CSAMTGADTEAFF TGCAGCGCCATGACAGGGGCGGACACTGAAGCTTTCTTT NA TRBJ1-1 TRBD1 TRBV29-1
CASSFRDRGSEQYF TGCGCCAGCAGCTTCAGGGACAGGGGCTCCGAGCAGTACTTC NA TRBJ2-7 TRBD1 TRBV5-1
CSASGGTEAFF TGCAGTGCTTCCGGAGGGACTGAAGCTTTCTTT once TRBJ1-1 NA TRBV20-1
CASSSGPSSSEQFF TGTGCCAGCAGCTCGGGACCAAGCAGTTCGGAGCAGTTCTTC NA TRBJ2-1 NA TRBV5-4
CASRELAGVTDTQYF TGCGCCAGCAGGGAATTAGCGGGAGTCACAGATACGCAGTATTTT once TRBJ2-3 TRBD2 TRBV5-1